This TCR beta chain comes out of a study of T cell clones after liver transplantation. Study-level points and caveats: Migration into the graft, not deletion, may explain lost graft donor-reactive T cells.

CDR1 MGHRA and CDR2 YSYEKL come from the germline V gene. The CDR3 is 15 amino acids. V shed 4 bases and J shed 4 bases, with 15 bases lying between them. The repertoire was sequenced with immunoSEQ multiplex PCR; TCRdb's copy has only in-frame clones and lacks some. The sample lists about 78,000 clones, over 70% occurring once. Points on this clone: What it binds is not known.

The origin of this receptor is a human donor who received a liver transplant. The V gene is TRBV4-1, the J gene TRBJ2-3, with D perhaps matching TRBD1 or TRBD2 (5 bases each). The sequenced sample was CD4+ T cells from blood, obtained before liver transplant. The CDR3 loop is CASSRSGTPSDTQYF. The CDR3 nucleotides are TGCGCCAGCAGCCGGTCCGGGACCCCATCAGATACGCAGTATTTT.